These 18 T cell receptor beta chains originate from one sample sequenced in a study of patients and donors after allogeneic stem cell transplantation. TCRdb reprocessed the RT-PCR reads with MiXCR, giving one entry per CDR3 protein. The profile shows 24,000 or so distinct CDR3 sequences, around 28% of them singletons. Sequences were obtained from blood, either unsorted or a sorted T cell fraction (not recorded which). These receptor sequences come from a human donor who was either an allogeneic HSCT recipient or a stem cell or donor lymphocyte infusion donor (not recorded which). It is not recorded whose cells these are; they may come from a transplant donor.

The chain carries TRBV4-3 and TRBJ1-3, with D uncertain. This CDR3 spans 18 amino acids. Germline-derived CDR1 and CDR2 are LGHNA and YSLEER. Trimming removed 0 bases from V and 5 bases from J, with 20 bases in between. CDR3 coding DNA: TGCGCCAGCAGCCAAGATCCCCCAGATCGGAGGGCAAGAAACACCATATATTTT. This translates into CASSQDPPDRRARNTIYF.

In its sample, this clonotype was seen many times. The chain uses TRBV5-1 and TRBJ1-1, with D hard to call. V was shortened by 1 base and J by 6 bases, with 16 bases between the two germline ends. This CDR3 has 15 amino acids. CDR1 is SGHRS and CDR2 is YFSETQ in the germline V gene. Written as DNA, the CDR3 is TGCGCCAGCAGCTTGTTGCCAGCTGAAGTCTCTGAAGCTTTCTTT. Translating gives CASSLLPAEVSEAFF. Combining the CDR3 with reference TRBV5-1 and TRBJ1-1 gives the whole variable domain KAGVTQTPRYLIKTRGQQVTLSCSPISGHRSVSWYQQTPGQGLQFLFEYFSETQRNKGNFPGRFSGRQFSNSRSEMNVSTLELGDSALYLCASSLLPAEVSEAFFGQGTRLTVV.

J is TRBJ1-6 and V is TRBV7-9; tentatively, D is TRBD1 (6 bases). Germline V gives CDR1 SEHNR, CDR2 FQNEAQ (reference sequence). The V end was cut by 5 bases, the J end by 10 bases, with 12 bases between. The CDR3 has 13 amino acids. The CDR3 DNA reads TGTGCCAGCAGCGAAATAGGGGGATCACCCCTCCACTTT. This translates into CASSEIGGSPLHF.

This chain uses TRBV7-9 with TRBJ1-2, with 10 bases matching TRBD1. The germline CDR1 and CDR2 sequences are SEHNR and FQNEAQ (reference sequence). CDR3 size: 16 residues. The trim removed 6 bases at V and 2 bases at J, leaving 9 bases unmatched. CDR3 in amino acids: CASSSRQGAVNYGYTF. CDR3 coding DNA: TGTGCCAGCAGTTCCAGACAGGGGGCTGTGAACTATGGCTACACCTTC.

The chain has TRBV5-1 and TRBJ2-3; D perhaps matches TRBD1 (6 bases). V lost 0 bases, J lost 4 bases, and 12 bases lay in between. This CDR3 region has 15 residues. In germline, CDR1 is SGHRS, CDR2 YFSETQ. The CDR3 is CASSLGDTRADTQYF. The CDR3 DNA reads TGCGCCAGCAGCTTGGGGGACACACGGGCAGATACGCAGTATTTT.

This clonotype came up a few times. This rearrangement joins TRBV7-8 to TRBJ1-1; weak D call: TRBD1 (5 bases). The CDR3 totals 15 residues. CDR1 is SGHVS, CDR2 FQNEAQ, per germline. The V end was cut by 5 bases, the J end by 1 base, with 14 bases between. In DNA form, the CDR3 reads TGTGCCAGCAGCCTACTGGGGCGGGAGAACACTGAAGCTTTCTTT. Its translation is CASSLLGRENTEAFF. The full variable domain, completed using reference TRBV7-8 and TRBJ1-1, is GAGVSQSPRYKVAKRGQDVALRCDPISGHVSLFWYQQALGQGPEFLTYFQNEAQLDKSGLPSDRFFAERPEGSVSTLKIQRTQQEDSAVYLCASSLLGRENTEAFFGQGTRLTVV.

The table lists this clonotype with many counts. The rearrangement joins TRBV5-6 to TRBJ1-2; D might be TRBD1 (5 bases). CDR3 length: 13 residues. V was cut by 4 bases and J by 7 bases, with 14 bases left in between. Germline V gives CDR1 SGHDT, CDR2 YYEEEE. The CDR3: CASSLGRPRGYTF. In DNA, the CDR3 is TGTGCCAGCAGCCTGGGACGCCCCCGTGGCTACACCTTC.

This clonotype showed up just a few times. This chain uses TRBV20-1 with TRBJ2-3, with no clear D. Germline lookup yields CDR1 DFQATT and CDR2 SNEGSKA (reference sequence). The CDR3 extends over 12 amino acids. Trimming stripped 4 bases from V and 4 bases from J, with 9 bases between. CDR3 nucleotide sequence: TGCAGTGCTATTAGTGGCCCAGATACGCAGTATTTT. Residues: CSAISGPDTQYF.

The V and J genes are TRBV10-3 and TRBJ2-7, with 9 positions matching TRBD1. V lost 2 bases to trimming and J lost 2 bases; unmatched junction nucleotides: 4. Per germline, CDR1 ENHRY and CDR2 SYGVKD. The CDR3 has 15 amino acids. The CDR3: CAISEGDRAAYEQYF. The CDR3 DNA reads TGTGCCATCAGTGAGGGGGACAGGGCCGCCTACGAGCAGTACTTC.

The gene calls are TRBV12-3 or TRBV12-4 and TRBJ2-3; D might be TRBD2 (5 bases). V lost 6 bases and J 1 base, leaving 14 bases between the germline ends. The CDR3 has 15 amino acids. CDR3 amino acids: CASSLVDFGTDTQYF. CDR3 nucleotides: TGTGCCAGCAGCCTAGTGGACTTCGGCACAGATACGCAGTATTTT.

This clonotype appeared many times. The chain combines TRBV5-1 with TRBJ1-5; 7 positions match TRBD1. The germline V gene has CDR1 SGHRS and CDR2 YFSETQ. The ends lost 4 bases at V and 4 bases at J; junction bases unmatched: 5. This CDR3 region has 14 residues. For the CDR3, the DNA is TGCGCCAGCAGCCCCGGGACAGAAAATCAGCCCCAGCATTTT. Translating gives CASSPGTENQPQHF. Based on the CDR3 plus reference TRBV5-1 and TRBJ1-5, the full variable domain is KAGVTQTPRYLIKTRGQQVTLSCSPISGHRSVSWYQQTPGQGLQFLFEYFSETQRNKGNFPGRFSGRQFSNSRSEMNVSTLELGDSALYLCASSPGTENQPQHFGDGTRLSIL.

The chain employs TRBV12-3 or TRBV12-4 and TRBJ2-3; 8 bases align to TRBD1. With V trimmed by 5 bases and J by 2 bases, 9 bases remained unmatched. The CDR3 spans 16 residues. In DNA, the CDR3 is TGTGCCAGCAGTCCGGCCCGGACAGGGAACACAGATACGCAGTATTTT. Encoded protein: CASSPARTGNTDTQYF.

This clonotype was observed a few times. V and J are TRBV6-5 and TRBJ1-2; D gene ambiguous. The CDR3 consists of 12 residues. V dropped 7 bases and J dropped 6 bases, with 12 bases sitting between them. Germline-derived CDR1 and CDR2 are MNHEY and SVGAGI. CDR3 residues: CASTRGPDGYTF. CDR3 bases: TGTGCCAGCACCAGAGGGCCTGATGGCTACACCTTC.

The chain couples TRBV5-1 to TRBJ2-2, with TRBD2 matching 8 bases. The germline gives CDR1 SGHRS, CDR2 YFSETQ. V lost 1 base and J lost 0; bases outside the gene matches: 5. This CDR3 is built from 17 residues. CDR3 residues: CASSLPAGATNTGELFF. In DNA form, the CDR3 reads TGCGCCAGCAGCTTGCCAGCGGGGGCCACGAACACCGGGGAGCTGTTTTTT. The whole variable domain, remainder taken from reference TRBV5-1 and TRBJ2-2, is KAGVTQTPRYLIKTRGQQVTLSCSPISGHRSVSWYQQTPGQGLQFLFEYFSETQRNKGNFPGRFSGRQFSNSRSEMNVSTLELGDSALYLCASSLPAGATNTGELFFGEGSRLTVL.

The chain combines TRBV4-3 with TRBJ1-5; D call uncertain. The CDR3 is made up of 14 amino acids. Looked up from germline, CDR1 is LGHNA and CDR2 is YSLEER. V lost 0 bases and J lost 4, with 7 bases in between. CDR3 coding DNA: TGCGCCAGCAGCCAAGACGGGTTTAATCAGCCCCAGCATTTT. Translating it yields CASSQDGFNQPQHF.

The chain links TRBV6-6 to TRBJ1-2, with no clear D. CDR1 and CDR2 (germline): MNHNY, SVGAGI (reference sequence). The CDR3 consists of 11 residues. V was shortened by 6 bases and J by 5 bases, with 7 bases between the two germline ends. CDR3 in DNA: TGTGCCAGCAGCCAAGGTTATGGCTACACCTTC. Translated: CASSQGYGYTF.

This clonotype was found a few times. The chain links TRBV20-1 to TRBJ2-1; D unclear. Trimming pared 4 bases from V and 9 bases from J, leaving 13 bases between. CDR3 length: 12 amino acids. Germline values: CDR1 DFQATT, CDR2 SNEGSKA (reference sequence). The CDR3 coding sequence is TGCAGTGCTACCATAGAGGCAAGTGAGCAGTTCTTC. Encoded protein: CSATIEASEQFF.

The chain combines TRBV30 with TRBJ1-2; the D is unclear. The CDR3 runs 15 residues. V gave up 7 bases and J gave up 0 bases, with 18 bases separating them. The V gene's germline CDR1 is GTSNPN and CDR2 SVGIG (reference sequence). As DNA, the CDR3 is TGTGCCTTTGGGCGGGCGGACGAAGCTAACTATGGCTACACCTTC. It translates to CAFGRADEANYGYTF.